This TCR beta chain comes out of a study of T cells in Graves' hyperthyroidism and ophthalmopathy (dated by TCRdb to the late 2010s). Background on the whole study: Peripheral blood was collected at initial diagnosis, before any treatment. A discovery cohort of 95 to 100 patients, roughly 45 with Graves' ophthalmopathy and 55 to 60 with stable Graves' hyperthyroidism, was used to find distinguishing TCR V-J signatures. Whether ophthalmopathy could be predicted prospectively was tested in an independent validation cohort made up of 18 hyperthyroidism patients plus 17 patients who later progressed to ophthalmopathy. For training and testing, the roughly 100 patients in the discovery cohort were randomly divided in a 7:3 ratio. In addition, the study compared T-cell repertoires in thyroid tissue and in blood from roughly 6 Graves' hyperthyroidism patients. After sampling, hyperthyroidism patients received methimazole starting at 30 mg daily, and ophthalmopathy patients received high-dose intravenous methylprednisolone. The paper describes TCR Vbeta CDR3 sequencing of some 130 peripheral blood samples, made up of 43 ophthalmopathy patients, roughly 80 hyperthyroidism patients and 17 progressor patients. The research as a whole found: No statistical method was used to set the sample size in advance, and investigators knew the group allocation. A model built on a 13 V-J signature distinguished ophthalmopathy from stable hyperthyroidism, reaching 87.88% sensitivity and about 81% specificity in cross-validation and 80%/75% in testing. Most expanded thyroid clonotypes (frequency above 0.001) were also found in blood, which suggests that blood repertoires may mirror thyroid immune responses. In validation, progression to ophthalmopathy was predicted by the model with 65% to 71% sensitivity and around 75% specificity, a median of approximately 7.1 months before onset.

Including cysteine and phenylalanine, the CDR3 has 14 amino acids. The sequence is cut down to CDR3 DNA, 42 bases in frame from base 1. V lost 5 bases and J lost 0 bases; the stretch between them is 9 bases long. The germline V gene yields KGHDR for CDR1 and SFDVKD for CDR2. This clonotype appeared many times. It has no known antigen specificity. Base qualities are not provided; no much larger clone lies one nucleotide away. The TCR beta CDR3 regions were amplified from RNA transcripts. A first-round RT-PCR of the TCR CDR3 used the HTBI primer set with the Qiagen OneStep RT-PCR kit. Libraries were constructed in a second round of multiplex PCR, after which size selection and purification were carried out. The libraries were sequenced on an Illumina HiSeq2000 using paired-end 100 bp reads. Per the authors' processing: SOAPnuke was used to process the raw data, removing reads that contained adapters or uncalled bases, had a mean Phred below 15, or lacked an exact match to the constant primer or identifier. High-quality paired reads were merged with COPE v1.2.5, and unique nucleotide sequences were defined as clonotypes. Clonotypes were aligned to IMGT TRBV, TRBD and TRBJ reference segments using MiTCR v1.1. The analysis was restricted to V-J combinations with a frequency above 0.0001, which together covered approximately 99% of the repertoires. A TCS score was defined as the ratio of F50 (clonal expansion) to E x V (chaos), with BLOSUM62-based TCRdist applied between CDR3 peptides within each V-J. Welch's t-statistics and random forest reduced fewer than 600 V-J features to fewer than 15, which were used in a naive Bayes classifier (R e1071). Thyroid-blood repertoire similarity was quantified with the Morisita-Horn index. TCRdb cleaned the public reads at Q25 with fastp, built clones with MiXCR and kept in-frame beta chains. Each record represents a unique CDR3 protein, reported with the most common genes and DNA among its rows. The V and J calls come from TCRdb's annotation, not from the publication. The sample yields hundreds of thousands of distinct CDR3 sequences; around 40% were counted once. The biggest ten clones account for 31% of the sample.

A patient counted as having stable Graves' hyperthyroidism if no progression to ophthalmopathy occurred over 18 months of follow-up. Hyperthyroidism patients were newly diagnosed, with disease duration under 2 months, and aged 18 to 65 years. The study excluded patients with uncontrolled infections, other autoimmune diseases, pregnancy or lactation. Diagnoses relied on clinical symptoms, serum thyroxine and TRAb, thyroid ultrasound and orbital computed tomography. PBMCs were separated from about 10 ml of fresh peripheral blood using Ficoll-Paque density gradient centrifugation. Total RNA was extracted with Trizol reagent, and quality was checked on an Agilent 2100 Bioanalyzer.

The V and J segments used are TRBV24-1 and TRBJ1-1; the D gene is not confidently resolved. The receptor was derived from a middle-aged woman with Graves' hyperthyroidism. Sequencing was carried out using blood. The nucleotides read TGTGCCACCAGTGGTGGGCCACTGAACACTGAAGCTTTCTTT. It translates as CATSGGPLNTEAFF.